Sequencing of this TCR beta chain was carried out in a study of OX40 agonist ivuxolimab in advanced cancers. Whole-study context: Head and neck, renal cell, melanoma or hepatocellular carcinoma were the cancers that dose-escalation patients had.

Patients with a history of autoimmune disease or on systemic immunosuppression were excluded. The ends were cut back, 4 bases at V and 1 base at J, with 7 bases in the middle. Germline loops: CDR1 WSHSY, CDR2 SAAADI. The CDR3 length is 14 residues. Sequenced by immunoSEQ multiplex PCR; TCRdb stores in-frame clones only, minus some. The sample contains around 40,000 clones, 80% to 95% of which appear only once. The source of this sequence is an adult with an advanced solid tumor such as melanoma, head and neck, liver or kidney cancer. The sequencing here drew on CD4+ or CD8+ T cells sorted from blood, taken in a trial of the OX40 agonist ivuxolimab. The chain is built from TRBV10-2 and TRBJ2-2; D not certain. CDR3 residues: CASSAGGNTGELFF. DNA of the CDR3: TGCGCCAGCAGTGCGGGCGGGAACACCGGGGAGCTGTTTTTT.